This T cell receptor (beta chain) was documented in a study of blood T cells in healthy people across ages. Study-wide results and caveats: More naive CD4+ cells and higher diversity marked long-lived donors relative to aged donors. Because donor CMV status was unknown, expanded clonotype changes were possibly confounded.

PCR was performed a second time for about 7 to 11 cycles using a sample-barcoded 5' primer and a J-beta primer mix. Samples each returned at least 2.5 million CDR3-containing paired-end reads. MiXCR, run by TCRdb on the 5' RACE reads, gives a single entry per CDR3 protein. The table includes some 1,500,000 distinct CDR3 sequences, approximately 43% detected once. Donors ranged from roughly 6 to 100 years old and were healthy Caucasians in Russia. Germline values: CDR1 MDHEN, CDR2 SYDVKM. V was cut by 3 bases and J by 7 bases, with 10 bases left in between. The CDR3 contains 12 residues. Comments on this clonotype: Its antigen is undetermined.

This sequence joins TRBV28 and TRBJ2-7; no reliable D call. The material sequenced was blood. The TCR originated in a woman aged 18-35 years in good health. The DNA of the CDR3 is TGTGCCAGCAGTTTGTTAAACAATGAGCAGTACTTC. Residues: CASSLLNNEQYF.